These 26 T cell receptor beta chains came from one sample sequenced in a study of T cell repertoires in cytomegalovirus infection. No antigens are known for them. TCRdb processed the reads anew with MiXCR; each CDR3 protein has one entry. The table lists 550,000 to 850,000 distinct CDR3 sequences, approximately 33% of them singletons. This sample comprised cultured PBMCs, obtained from culture after CMV antigen stimulation. Every receptor here comes from a human donor in good health (CMV status not recorded). Some clones in this sample may be carry-over from other donors' samples.

Here the CDR3 reads CASSFGGGTSEKLFF. DNA for the CDR3: TGTGCCAGCAGTTTCGGTGGCGGTACGAGTGAAAAACTGTTTTTT. The V gene is TRBV12-3 or TRBV12-4, the J gene TRBJ1-4; no definite D call. With 3 bases removed from V and 7 bases from J, the gap between germline ends came to 15 bases. This CDR3 region has 15 residues.

This clonotype was seen more than once but under ten times. This chain connects TRBV6-1 to TRBJ2-3; D unresolved. V was trimmed by 9 bases and J by 1 base, leaving 17 bases between them. The CDR3 is made up of 15 amino acids. Germline V lookup: CDR1 MNHNS, CDR2 SASEGT. The CDR3 nucleotides read TGTGCCAGTAAATGGTCGGCAGACCGCACAGATACGCAGTATTTT. It codes for CASKWSADRTDTQYF.

The CDR3 DNA sequence: TGTGCCAGTAGTGCCGGGTGGGAGTCCTATCAAGAGACCCAGTACTTC. Protein sequence: CASSAGWESYQETQYF. This chain joins TRBV19 and TRBJ2-5; D may be TRBD2 (5 bases). The CDR3 is 16 amino acids. The germline gives CDR1 LNHDA, CDR2 SQIVND (reference sequence). Trimming cost V 5 bases and J 2 bases, with 18 bases left between them.

In its sample, this clonotype was seen a few times. The chain uses TRBV6-2 or TRBV6-3 and TRBJ2-5, with D possibly TRBD1 on 5 matching bases. The CDR3 consists of 13 residues. V lost 7 bases, J lost 4 bases, and 13 bases lay in between. The V gene's germline CDR1 is MNHEY and CDR2 SVGEGT. This chain's CDR3 is CASTETVRETQYF. The CDR3 region has the DNA TGTGCCAGCACCGAGACAGTGAGAGAGACCCAGTACTTC.

V and J are TRBV6-1 and TRBJ2-4, with a possible D match to TRBD2 (7 bases). There are 18 residues in the CDR3. Trimming removed 8 bases at V and 1 base at J, with 24 bases between. Germline CDR1 reads MNHNS; CDR2 reads SASEGT. The CDR3 DNA reads as TGTGCCAGCCCTCCCCGGGGACAAGGGGAGGGGGCCAAAAACATTCAGTACTTC. As protein: CASPPRGQGEGAKNIQYF.

The rearrangement links TRBV6-1 to TRBJ1-3, with 8 bases that match TRBD1. V lost 6 bases to trimming and J lost 7 bases; unmatched junction nucleotides: 5. The CDR3 covers 13 residues. CDR1 MNHNS and CDR2 SASEGT come from the germline V gene. CDR3 protein: CASRPGGGNTIYF. The DNA for the CDR3 is TGTGCCAGCAGACCAGGGGGCGGGAACACCATATATTTT.

This chain joins TRBV3-1 and TRBJ2-5; D is ambiguous. Trimming pared 3 bases from V and 2 bases from J, leaving 16 bases between. CDR1 is LGHDT, CDR2 YNNKEL, per germline (reference sequence). CDR3 length equals 16 residues. CDR3 sequence: CASSQLFGTFQETQYF. CDR3 coding DNA: TGTGCCAGCAGCCAGTTGTTTGGAACTTTTCAAGAGACCCAGTACTTC.

This clonotype occurred a few times. The chain combines TRBV2 with TRBJ1-1; D not resolved. This CDR3 has 11 amino acids. V gave up 8 bases and J gave up 2 bases, with 6 bases separating them. CDR1 SNHLY and CDR2 FYNNEI come from the germline V gene. This chain's CDR3 is CASHQNTEAFF. The CDR3 region has the DNA TGTGCCAGCCATCAAAACACTGAAGCTTTCTTT.

This clonotype was counted a few times. V usage is TRBV18 and J usage is TRBJ2-7; 9 bases agree with TRBD1. Per germline, CDR1 KGHSH and CDR2 LQKENI. Trimming at V came to 3 bases and at J to 5 bases, leaving 5 bases not matched to a gene. The CDR3 extends over 14 amino acids. For the CDR3, the DNA is TGTGCCAGCTCACCGGACAGGGGAGTGGACGAGCAGTACTTC. Translated, it gives CASSPDRGVDEQYF. The variable domain in full, with the rest retrieved from reference TRBV18 and TRBJ2-7, is NAGVMQNPRHLVRRRGQEARLRCSPMKGHSHVYWYRQLPEEGLKFMVYLQKENIIDESGMPKERFSAEFPKEGPSILRIQQVVRGDSAAYFCASSPDRGVDEQYFGPGTRLTVT.

The chain couples TRBV2 to TRBJ1-1; 7 bases agree with TRBD1. Germline lookup yields CDR1 SNHLY and CDR2 FYNNEI. With 4 bases clipped from V and 5 bases from J, the junction kept 4 bases outside the gene matches. This CDR3 has 13 amino acids. This chain's CDR3 is CASSGQGVTEAFF. The DNA of the CDR3 is TGTGCCAGCAGTGGGCAGGGGGTTACTGAAGCTTTCTTT.

This clonotype came up a few times. This chain uses TRBV5-1 with TRBJ2-2; D is ambiguous. Trimming took 5 bases from V and 7 from J, leaving 12 bases between them. CDR1 SGHRS and CDR2 YFSETQ come from the germline V gene. The CDR3 contains 13 residues. CDR3 DNA: TGCGCCAGCAGGGTAGACCAGGTCGGGGAGCTGTTTTTT. Translating gives CASRVDQVGELFF.

This clonotype has just a few counts. This chain uses TRBV7-6 with TRBJ2-1; perhaps TRBD1 as D (6 bases). Trimming removed 5 bases from V and 2 bases from J, with 13 bases in between. The CDR3 has 15 residues. Germline CDR1 is SGHVS and CDR2 is FNYEAQ. CDR3 loop: CASSPEQGPYNEQFF. CDR3 DNA sequence: TGTGCCAGCAGCCCTGAACAGGGTCCCTACAATGAGCAGTTCTTC.

The rearrangement joins TRBV7-9 to TRBJ2-7; D may be TRBD1 (5 bases). Trimming left V 3 bases short and J 1 base short, with 13 bases between. This CDR3 is 15 amino acids long. The germline CDR1 and CDR2 sequences are SEHNR and FQNEAQ (reference sequence). CDR3 protein: CASSFPQGPSYEQYF. The CDR3 region has the DNA TGTGCCAGCAGCTTTCCGCAGGGCCCATCCTACGAGCAGTACTTC.

This clonotype was recorded a few times. The CDR3 reads CASSLTTGASDTQYF. CDR3 bases: TGTGCCAGCAGCTTAACGACAGGGGCGAGTGATACGCAGTATTTT. The chain links TRBV7-6 to TRBJ2-3, with TRBD1 identical over 8 bases. The germline gives CDR1 SGHVS, CDR2 FNYEAQ. The CDR3 covers 15 residues. After removal of 2 bases from V and 6 bases from J, the junction contained 7 bases not matched to a gene.

The rearrangement links TRBV3-1 to TRBJ1-1, with TRBD1 identical over 7 bases. Per germline, CDR1 LGHDT and CDR2 YNNKEL (reference sequence). V shed 4 bases and J 8 bases; nucleotides not matched to a gene: 7. This CDR3 is built from 13 residues. The CDR3 here is CASSRKGQEEAFF. As DNA, the CDR3 is TGTGCCAGCAGCCGAAAAGGACAGGAGGAAGCTTTCTTT.

The chain has TRBV5-4 and TRBJ2-1; 9 nucleotides match TRBD1. Trimming removed 5 bases from V and 4 bases from J; junction bases left unmatched: 7. This CDR3 has 15 residues. Germline V gene lookup returns CDR1 SGHNT and CDR2 YYREEE (reference sequence). The CDR3 loop reads CASRDGTGQYNEQFF. The CDR3 DNA reads TGTGCCAGCAGAGACGGGACAGGGCAATACAATGAGCAGTTCTTC.

This clonotype occurred a few times. J is TRBJ2-5 and V is TRBV4-3; TRBD2 matches at 13 bases. The CDR3 runs 15 residues. J was trimmed by 4 bases and V by 1 base; bases with no gene match: 0. CDR1 and CDR2 from the germline V gene are LGHNA and YSLEER. CDR3 protein: CASSQGTSGRETQYF. The DNA for the CDR3 is TGCGCCAGCAGCCAAGGGACTAGCGGGAGAGAGACCCAGTACTTC.

The chain couples TRBV12-3 or TRBV12-4 to TRBJ1-3, with D tentatively TRBD1 (5 bases). CDR3 size: 15 residues. Trimming removed 6 bases from V and 4 bases from J, with 16 bases in between. CDR3 amino acids: CASSGARANGNTIYF. DNA for the CDR3: TGTGCCAGCAGCGGGGCGAGGGCGAACGGAAACACCATATATTTT.

This sequence joins TRBV20-1 and TRBJ1-2; D is ambiguous. Trimming took off 7 bases at V and 0 bases at J, with 12 bases between the two ends. CDR1 and CDR2 (germline): DFQATT, SNEGSKA (reference sequence). The CDR3 length is 13 residues. Here the CDR3 DNA reads TGCAGTGGTTCGGACGGCCCTAACTATGGCTACACCTTC. Protein product: CSGSDGPNYGYTF.

The gene calls are TRBV7-6 and TRBJ2-3; TRBD1 agrees at 7 bases. Trimming removed 5 bases from V and 6 bases from J; junction bases left unmatched: 8. Germline assignment: CDR1 SGHVS and CDR2 FNYEAQ. The CDR3 has 14 amino acids. This CDR3 reads CASSPGQSGDTQYF. The CDR3 DNA sequence: TGTGCCAGCAGCCCGGGACAGTCCGGGGATACGCAGTATTTT.

This clonotype was detected only a few times. CDR3 nucleotide sequence: TGTGCCAGCAGTTCAATGTTGGGGGGCCGAGGCTACACCTTC. Encoded protein: CASSSMLGGRGYTF. The chain couples TRBV12-3 or TRBV12-4 to TRBJ1-2, with a weak D call TRBD1 (6 bases). Deletions cut 4 bases from V and 8 bases from J, with 17 bases between. The CDR3 totals 14 residues.

The chain employs TRBV14 and TRBJ2-3; the match to TRBD2 covers 7 bases. The CDR3 spans 13 residues. CDR1 SGHDN and CDR2 FVKESK come from the germline V gene. V trimming: 4 bases; J trimming: 4 bases; junction bases outside the gene matches: 2. The CDR3 region has the DNA TGTGCCAGCAGCCGGGAGGGCTCAGATACGCAGTATTTT. Its translation: CASSREGSDTQYF.

A word on this clonotype: Lacking the conserved final phenylalanine or tryptophan, this CDR3 likely reflects a read error. The rearrangement links TRBV12-3 or TRBV12-4 to TRBJ1-6, with D unclear. Trimming cost V 6 bases and J 0 bases, with 15 bases left between them. The length of the CDR3 is 17 residues. CDR3 DNA sequence: TGTGCCAGCAGCGTCGAACCAGGAACCTCCTATAATTCACCCCTCCACCTT. Protein sequence: CASSVEPGTSYNSPLHL.

In this sample, this clonotype turned up a few times. V usage is TRBV20-1 and J usage is TRBJ1-3, with a tentative D call TRBD1 (5 bases). Germline V CDR1 and CDR2: DFQATT, SNEGSKA (reference sequence). The CDR3 runs 14 residues. V dropped 0 bases and J dropped 9 bases, with 15 bases sitting between them. CDR3: CSARDLPLRGTIYF. DNA for the CDR3: TGCAGTGCTAGAGATTTGCCTCTTAGGGGCACCATATATTTT.

This clonotype was picked up one time. The chain recombines TRBV3-1 with TRBJ1-6; D not certain. The germline V and J ends were trimmed by 1 base and 10 bases, with 11 bases remaining between them. CDR3 length: 14 amino acids. Germline CDR1 reads LGHDT; CDR2 reads YNNKEL (reference sequence). In DNA form, the CDR3 reads TGTGCCAGCAGCCAAGGGGAAGGAAACTCACCCCTCCACTTT. It yields the protein CASSQGEGNSPLHF. The full variable domain, rest sourced from reference TRBV3-1 and TRBJ1-6, is DTAVSQTPKYLVTQMGNDKSIKCEQNLGHDTMYWYKQDSKKFLKIMFSYNNKELIINETVPNRFSPKSPDKAHLNLHINSLELGDSAVYFCASSQGEGNSPLHFGNGTRLTVT.

The chain links TRBV5-1 to TRBJ1-5; perhaps TRBD1 as D (6 bases). CDR1 SGHRS and CDR2 YFSETQ come from the germline V gene. The CDR3 covers 17 residues. V was cut by 0 bases and J by 5 bases, with 18 bases left in between. The CDR3 sequence: CASSLGTAGDYYQPQHF. In DNA form, the CDR3 reads TGCGCCAGCAGCTTGGGGACAGCAGGGGACTACTATCAGCCCCAGCATTTT.